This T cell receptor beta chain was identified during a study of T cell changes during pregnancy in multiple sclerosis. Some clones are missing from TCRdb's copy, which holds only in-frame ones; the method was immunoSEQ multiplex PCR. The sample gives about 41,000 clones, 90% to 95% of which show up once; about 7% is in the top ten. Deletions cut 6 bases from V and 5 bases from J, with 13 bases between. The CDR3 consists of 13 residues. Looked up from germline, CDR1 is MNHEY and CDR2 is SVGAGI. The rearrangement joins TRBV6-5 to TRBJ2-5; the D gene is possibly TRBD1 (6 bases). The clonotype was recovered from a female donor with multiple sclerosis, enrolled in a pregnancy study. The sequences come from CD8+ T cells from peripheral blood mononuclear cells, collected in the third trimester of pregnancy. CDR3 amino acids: CASSSGDGETQYF. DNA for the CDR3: TGTGCCAGCAGCTCAGGGGACGGGGAGACCCAGTACTTC.